One and the same sample provided the 28 T cell receptor beta chains below, sequenced in a study of cytomegalovirus exposure and HLA in healthy donors. Method: immunoSEQ multiplex PCR; TCRdb's copy keeps in-frame clones and lacks some. This table has 150,000 to 200,000 clones, approximately 89% appearing once. Sequenced input: PBMCs. These receptors all stem from a young man in good health and CMV-seropositive.

V is TRBV27 and J is TRBJ2-7; TRBD2 aligns across 13 bases. In germline, CDR1 is MNHEY, CDR2 SMNVEV (reference sequence). This CDR3 is 14 amino acids long. With V trimmed by 8 bases and J by 6 bases, 7 bases remained unmatched. CDR3 sequence (DNA): TGTGCCAGCCTTCCCGGACTAGCGGGAGTCGAGCAGTACTTC. Residues: CASLPGLAGVEQYF.

CDR3 amino acids: CASSYGPSGRGTGELFF. Here the CDR3 DNA reads TGTGCCAGCAGCTATGGTCCTAGCGGGAGGGGAACCGGGGAGCTGTTTTTT. This chain uses TRBV7-6 with TRBJ2-2, with TRBD2 matching over 12 bases. The germline V gene encodes CDR1 SGHVS and CDR2 FNYEAQ. The CDR3 is 17 amino acids. The ends lost 4 bases at V and 5 bases at J; junction bases unmatched: 8.

Only one count was recorded for this clone. This chain uses TRBV7-8 with TRBJ2-3; TRBD2 agrees at 13 bases. The CDR3 covers 17 residues. The trim removed 3 bases at V and 3 bases at J, leaving 6 bases unmatched. CDR1 and CDR2 (germline): SGHVS, FQNEAQ. The CDR3 is CASSLKWTSGRTDTQYF. The CDR3 nucleotides are TGTGCCAGCAGCTTGAAGTGGACTAGCGGGAGAACAGATACGCAGTATTTT.

V and J are TRBV2 and TRBJ2-2; 7 bases match TRBD1. The CDR3 spans 14 residues. The V segment lost 4 bases and the J segment 8 bases; nucleotides outside the gene matches: 7. Looked up from germline, CDR1 is SNHLY and CDR2 is FYNNEI. The CDR3 here is CASSGPAGGGELFF. CDR3 nucleotides: TGTGCCAGCAGTGGGCCGGCAGGGGGTGGGGAGCTGTTTTTT.

The genes are TRBV7-6 and TRBJ2-7; D ambiguous. CDR3 length: 13 amino acids. With 5 bases removed from V and 0 bases from J, the gap between germline ends came to 8 bases. Germline values: CDR1 SGHVS, CDR2 FNYEAQ. This CDR3 is CASSQEPSYEQYF. The CDR3 DNA reads as TGTGCCAGCAGCCAGGAACCCTCCTACGAGCAGTACTTC. The entire variable domain, with the rest obtained from reference TRBV7-6 and TRBJ2-7, is as follows: GAGVSQSPRYKVTKRGQDVALRCDPISGHVSLYWYRQALGQGPEFLTYFNYEAQQDKSGLPNDRFSAERPEGSISTLTIQRTEQRDSAMYRCASSQEPSYEQYFGPGTRLTVT.

V gene TRBV29-1 combines with J gene TRBJ2-3; a weak D match, TRBD1 (5 bases). Per the germline V gene, CDR1 is SQVTM and CDR2 is ANQGSEA. The CDR3 has 13 residues. V was cut by 6 bases and J by 0 bases, with 10 bases left in between. The CDR3: CSVPTVSTDTQYF. The CDR3 DNA sequence: TGCAGCGTCCCGACAGTAAGCACAGATACGCAGTATTTT.

The chain carries TRBV12-5 and TRBJ2-7, with TRBD2 as a possible D gene (5 bases). The germline V gene encodes CDR1 LGHNT and CDR2 FRNRAP. Between the trimmed V and J ends, which lost 2 bases and 1 base, there was a span of 18 bases. The length of the CDR3 is 17 residues. The CDR3 loop is CASGLRIKRNASYEQYF. CDR3 bases: TGTGCTAGTGGTTTGAGGATCAAGCGGAACGCTTCCTACGAGCAGTACTTC.

The chain joins TRBV6-1 to TRBJ2-1; 8 nucleotides match TRBD2. CDR3 length: 16 residues. Germline CDR1 reads MNHNS; CDR2 reads SASEGT. The V segment lost 1 base and the J segment 0 bases; nucleotides outside the gene matches: 2. CDR3 protein: CASSEEAGGSYNEQFF. CDR3 sequence (DNA): TGTGCCAGCAGTGAAGAGGCGGGAGGCTCCTACAATGAGCAGTTCTTC.

This chain connects TRBV29-1 to TRBJ1-1, with 7 bases fitting TRBD1. Germline V gene data show CDR1 as SQVTM and CDR2 as ANQGSEA. This CDR3 has 12 residues. The V gene end was trimmed by 7 bases and the J gene end by 4 bases; junction bases not matched to a gene: 6. The CDR3 region has the DNA TGCAGCGGCAAGACAGGGATCACTGAAGCTTTCTTT. Translation gives CSGKTGITEAFF.

V is TRBV5-1 and J is TRBJ2-5; 12 nucleotides line up with TRBD2. Trimming removed 8 bases from V and 5 bases from J; junction bases left unmatched: 7. Germline-derived CDR1 and CDR2 are SGHRS and YFSETQ. The CDR3 extends over 14 amino acids. The CDR3 DNA reads TGCGCCAGTTCGACTAGCGGGAGTGTGGAGACCCAGTACTTC. Its protein product is CASSTSGSVETQYF.

This clone appeared a few times. The chain links TRBV11-2 to TRBJ2-7; D is perhaps TRBD2 (6 bases). There are 14 residues in the CDR3. Looked up from germline, CDR1 is SGHAT and CDR2 is FQNNGV. The V end lost 8 bases, the J end lost 2 bases, and 16 bases lay between the germline ends. The CDR3 nucleotides are TGTGCCAGCGGGAGTCTAGCGCGGGCCTACGAGCAGTACTTC. It yields the protein CASGSLARAYEQYF.

V is TRBV25-1 and J is TRBJ2-1; TRBD2 agrees at 12 bases. The germline CDR1 and CDR2 sequences are MGHDK and SYGVNS. V dropped 4 bases and J dropped 2; count of bases not matched to a gene: 6. The CDR3 extends over 17 amino acids. This CDR3 is CASSGPSGRAPYNEQFF. The CDR3 coding sequence is TGTGCCAGCAGTGGTCCTAGCGGGAGGGCCCCCTACAATGAGCAGTTCTTC.

The chain combines TRBV6-1 with TRBJ1-5; TRBD1 agrees at 7 bases. Per the germline V gene, CDR1 is MNHNS and CDR2 is SASEGT. This CDR3 spans 13 amino acids. The V and J ends lost 9 bases and 3 bases, in that order; junction bases with no gene match: 5. The CDR3: CASQTGNNQPQHF. CDR3 sequence (DNA): TGTGCCAGTCAGACAGGGAACAATCAGCCCCAGCATTTT.

V gene TRBV28 combines with J gene TRBJ1-2; TRBD1 matches at 7 bases. In germline, CDR1 is MDHEN, CDR2 SYDVKM. The CDR3 extends over 14 amino acids. J gave up 4 bases and V 6 bases, and 8 bases lay outside the gene matches. The CDR3 region is CASRYRGGSYGYTF. CDR3 nucleotides: TGTGCCAGCAGATACAGGGGCGGCAGCTATGGCTACACCTTC.

The chain is built from TRBV28 and TRBJ1-2; no clear D. The V and J ends lost 2 bases and 4 bases respectively, with 11 bases between them. Germline assignment: CDR1 MDHEN and CDR2 SYDVKM. The CDR3 contains 14 residues. The CDR3 nucleotides read TGTGCCAGCAGTTTAGGCCAGATTCTCTATGGCTACACCTTC. This encodes CASSLGQILYGYTF.

Only one count was recorded for this clone. The chain employs TRBV14 and TRBJ2-7; D unclear. V lost 1 base and J 4 bases, leaving 17 bases between the germline ends. The CDR3 extends over 16 amino acids. Germline CDR1 SGHDN, CDR2 FVKESK. CDR3 bases: TGTGCCAGCAGCCAAGCTTTCCTCTCGGCAGGATACGAGCAGTACTTC. Its protein product is CASSQAFLSAGYEQYF. Full variable domain (remainder filled in from reference TRBV14 and TRBJ2-7): EAGVTQFPSHSVIEKGQTVTLRCDPISGHDNLYWYRRVMGKEIKFLLHFVKESKQDESGMPNNRFLAERTGGTYSTLKVQPAELEDSGVYFCASSQAFLSAGYEQYFGPGTRLTVT.

CDR3 nucleotide sequence: TGTGCCAGCAGCTTTGGGGACAGGGGATCCTACGAGCAGTACTTC. Translation: CASSFGDRGSYEQYF. This chain joins TRBV7-6 and TRBJ2-7; 10 bases map to TRBD1. The CDR3 runs 15 residues. J gave up 1 base and V 3 bases, and 3 bases lay outside the gene matches. Germline CDR1 reads SGHVS; CDR2 reads FNYEAQ.

This clone showed up just once. The chain is built from TRBV6-4 and TRBJ2-7; 8 bases are a match to TRBD2. The CDR3 loop spans 13 amino acids. Per the germline V gene, CDR1 is MRHNA and CDR2 is SNTAGT. After removal of 9 bases from V and 7 bases from J, the junction contained 11 bases not matched to a gene. The CDR3 DNA reads as TGTGCCAGTTATAGCGGGACCACCTCTGAGCAGTACTTC. It codes for CASYSGTTSEQYF.

The V gene is TRBV6-1, the J gene TRBJ2-7, with 8 positions matching TRBD2. With 2 bases clipped from V and 7 bases from J, the junction kept 10 bases outside the gene matches. CDR1 and CDR2 (germline): MNHNS, SASEGT. The CDR3 covers 15 residues. The CDR3 reads CASSEPLADTIEQYF. The CDR3 nucleotides read TGTGCCAGCAGTGAACCACTAGCGGACACCATTGAGCAGTACTTC.

V is TRBV7-2 and J is TRBJ2-2; the D gene is possibly TRBD2 (6 bases). V was pared by 3 bases and J by 2 bases, with 10 bases between. CDR1 is SGHTA, CDR2 FQGNSA, per germline. The CDR3 has 15 residues. In nucleotides, the CDR3 is TGTGCCAGCAGCTTGGCTAGCGCAAACACCGGGGAGCTGTTTTTT. Translated: CASSLASANTGELFF.

The gene calls are TRBV5-4 and TRBJ2-1, with 14 bases aligning to TRBD2. J gave up 11 bases and V 0 bases, and 4 bases lay outside the gene matches. The CDR3 runs to 15 residues. Germline CDR1 reads SGHNT; CDR2 reads YYREEE (reference sequence). CDR3 DNA: TGTGCCAGCAGCTTGGCGGGACTAGCGGGAGAAAAGCAGTTCTTC. Amino acid sequence: CASSLAGLAGEKQFF. The complete variable domain, with remaining parts taken from reference TRBV5-4 and TRBJ2-1, reads ETGVTQSPTHLIKTRGQQVTLRCSSQSGHNTVSWYQQALGQGPQFIFQYYREEENGRGNFPPRFSGLQFPNYSSELNVNALELDDSALYLCASSLAGLAGEKQFFGPGTRLTVL.

The J gene is TRBJ1-5, the V gene TRBV28; D not certain. The germline V gene encodes CDR1 MDHEN and CDR2 SYDVKM. V lost 6 bases, J lost 0 bases, and 6 bases lay in between. The CDR3 runs to 13 residues. The CDR3, as DNA: TGTGCCAGCAGGAGGAATAGCAATCAGCCCCAGCATTTT. It translates to CASRRNSNQPQHF.

The chain employs TRBV5-1 and TRBJ2-3, with D perhaps matching TRBD1 (5 bases). Trimming cost V 6 bases and J 1 base, with 18 bases left between them. The CDR3 runs 16 residues. Germline CDR1 is SGHRS and CDR2 is YFSETQ. Here the CDR3 reads CASTEQGSWGTDTQYF. Written as DNA, the CDR3 is TGCGCCAGCACCGAGCAGGGATCATGGGGCACAGATACGCAGTATTTT.

This chain connects TRBV4-1 to TRBJ1-4; D is unresolved. Trimming cost V 4 bases and J 3 bases, with 15 bases left between them. The CDR3 contains 16 residues. Germline lookup yields CDR1 MGHRA and CDR2 YSYEKL. CDR3 amino acids: CASSPQATKANEKLFF. The CDR3 nucleotides are TGCGCCAGCAGCCCCCAAGCGACTAAAGCTAATGAAAAACTGTTTTTT.

The chain links TRBV27 to TRBJ2-7; 9 positions agree with TRBD2. The J segment lost 3 bases and the V segment lost 4 bases, leaving 13 bases of the junction unmatched. The CDR3 covers 17 residues. The germline gives CDR1 MNHEY, CDR2 SMNVEV (reference sequence). The CDR3 sequence: CASSSRQKTSGFYEQYF. The CDR3 DNA sequence: TGTGCCAGCAGTTCCCGTCAAAAGACTAGCGGCTTCTACGAGCAGTACTTC.

The chain carries TRBV2 and TRBJ2-1, with 14 bases aligning to TRBD2. The CDR3 consists of 14 residues. Germline values: CDR1 SNHLY, CDR2 FYNNEI. J was trimmed by 9 bases and V by 8 bases; bases with no gene match: 6. The CDR3 region has the DNA TGTGCCAGCGGGCCGGGACTAGCGGGAGTTGAGCAGTTCTTC. It is translated as CASGPGLAGVEQFF.

The chain's CDR3 is CASRVLMNTEAFF. In DNA, the CDR3 is TGTGCCAGCAGGGTTCTAATGAACACTGAAGCTTTCTTT. The chain links TRBV7-9 to TRBJ1-1; D not resolved. Germline V gene sequence: CDR1 SEHNR, CDR2 FQNEAQ (reference sequence). The CDR3 is made up of 13 amino acids. V shed 6 bases and J shed 0 bases, with 8 bases lying between them. The entire variable domain, with the rest obtained from reference TRBV7-9 and TRBJ1-1, is as follows: DTGVSQNPRHKITKRGQNVTFRCDPISEHNRLYWYRQTLGQGPEFLTYFQNEAQLEKSRLLSDRFSAERPKGSFSTLEIQRTEQGDSAMYLCASRVLMNTEAFFGQGTRLTVV.

The chain employs TRBV6-5 and TRBJ2-3, with 7 bases lining up with TRBD2. Germline V CDR1 and CDR2: MNHEY, SVGAGI. The V gene end was trimmed by 0 bases and the J gene end by 2 bases; junction bases not matched to a gene: 5. The CDR3 totals 16 residues. CDR3 in DNA: TGTGCCAGCAGTTACTCTGGGGGAGGGAACACAGATACGCAGTATTTT. Protein sequence: CASSYSGGGNTDTQYF.